Listed below are T cell receptor beta chains from one sample, sequenced in a study of spatial heterogeneity in lung cancer. Each CDR3 protein gets one entry after TCRdb re-called the 5' RACE reads with MiXCR. The sample carries tens of thousands of distinct CDR3 sequences, roughly 7% recorded once. The source material was PBMCs, sampled at surgery. These receptors came from a male donor with early-stage non-small cell lung cancer. CDR3s include the opening cysteine and the closing phenylalanine or tryptophan. A D gene is named only where the DNA matches it firmly. The listing skips clone size in some rows; elsewhere it reads once, few, many or a size class.

J: TRBJ2-1; V: TRBV15; D: TRBD2; size: -; DNA: TGTGCCACCAGCAGAGACGTAGCGGGTGAGCAGTTCTTC; CDR3: CATSRDVAGEQFF
J: TRBJ2-1; V: TRBV24-1; D: TRBD2; size: many; DNA: TGTGCCACCAGCGAACCTAGCGGGAGGGCCCATGAGCAGTTCTTC; CDR3: CATSEPSGRAHEQFF
J: TRBJ1-2; V: TRBV20-1; D: TRBD1; size: many; DNA: TGCAGTGCTAGTCAACAGGGGGCAGGTGGCTACACCTTC; CDR3: CSASQQGAGGYTF
J: TRBJ2-7; V: TRBV20-1; D: -; size: many; DNA: TGCAGTGCTAGAGAGAGTACCGGGCACCCCTCCGAGCAGTACTTC; CDR3: CSARESTGHPSEQYF
J: TRBJ1-2; V: TRBV4-3; D: -; size: few; DNA: TGCGCCAGCAGCCAAGATGAAAGAACCAACCCTAACTATGGCTACACCTTC; CDR3: CASSQDERTNPNYGYTF
J: TRBJ2-1; V: TRBV12-3/TRBV12-4; D: TRBD2; size: many; DNA: TGTGCCAGCAGTTACCTACCGGGCGGGAGGGCCTCAGAGCAGTTCTTC; CDR3: CASSYLPGGRASEQFF
J: TRBJ1-4; V: TRBV3-1; D: -; size: -; DNA: TGTGCCAGCAGCCAAGAAGTCGACGAAAAACTGTTTTTT; CDR3: CASSQEVDEKLFF
J: TRBJ2-5; V: TRBV7-2; D: TRBD2; size: few; DNA: TGTGCCAGCAGCTTACGGACTAGCGGGGGACCAGGGACCCAGTACTTC; CDR3: CASSLRTSGGPGTQYF
J: TRBJ2-6; V: TRBV3-1; D: -; size: few; DNA: TGTGCCAGCGGCTGGGGGGCAGGGGCCAACGTCCTGACTTTC; CDR3: CASGWGAGANVLTF
J: TRBJ1-5; V: TRBV6-1; D: -; size: many; DNA: TGTGCCAGCACCATGGACACGGGCAATCAGCCCCAGCATTTT; CDR3: CASTMDTGNQPQHF
J: TRBJ1-4; V: TRBV9; D: -; size: -; DNA: TGTGCCAGCAGCGTAGCGCAGGGAGAGACTAATGAAAAACTGTTTTTT; CDR3: CASSVAQGETNEKLFF
J: TRBJ2-2; V: TRBV5-1; D: -; size: many; DNA: TGCGCCAGCAGCTTGGAACGGTCCGAGAACACCGGGGAGCTGTTTTTT; CDR3: CASSLERSENTGELFF
J: TRBJ2-3; V: TRBV24-1; D: TRBD1; size: -; DNA: TGTGCCACCAGTGAAGCACAGGGGAACACAGATACGCAGTATTTT; CDR3: CATSEAQGNTDTQYF
J: TRBJ1-3; V: TRBV9; D: -; size: many; DNA: TGTGCCAGCAGCGCCGGGGGCAACATTGGAAACACCATATATTTT; CDR3: CASSAGGNIGNTIYF
J: TRBJ2-5; V: TRBV4-2; D: TRBD2; size: many; DNA: TGTGCCAGCAGCCAAGACGACGGGAGGGCCGTAGACCAAGAGACCCAGTACTTC; CDR3: CASSQDDGRAVDQETQYF
J: TRBJ2-7; V: TRBV11-2; D: -; size: few; DNA: TGTGCCAGCTCCTCTGGCGGCGGGAGCAGGGGCGAGCAGTACTTC; CDR3: CASSSGGGSRGEQYF
J: TRBJ2-1; V: TRBV19; D: TRBD1; size: few; DNA: TGTGCCAGTAGTATAGTCCGGACAGGGTACAATGAGCAGTTCTTC; CDR3: CASSIVRTGYNEQFF
J: TRBJ1-1; V: TRBV18; D: -; size: many; DNA: TGTGCCAGCTCACAGGTGAACACTGAAGCTTTCTTT; CDR3: CASSQVNTEAFF
J: TRBJ2-2; V: TRBV11-2; D: TRBD1; size: many; DNA: TGTGCCAGCAGCTCGGACAGGGCTGGCGGGGAGCTGTTTTTT; CDR3: CASSSDRAGGELFF
J: TRBJ1-5; V: TRBV10-2; D: -; size: many; DNA: TGCGCCACCGCCGAAGTGGCAGCTAGCAATCAGCCCCAGCATTTT; CDR3: CATAEVAASNQPQHF
J: TRBJ2-3; V: TRBV12-3/TRBV12-4; D: TRBD2; size: many; DNA: TGTGCCAGCAGTTCTGCGGGGGGAGGGGATACGCAGTATTTT; CDR3: CASSSAGGGDTQYF
J: TRBJ1-1; V: TRBV6-5; D: -; size: many; DNA: TGTGCCAGCAGCCCGGGCCTCAACACTGAAGCTTTCTTT; CDR3: CASSPGLNTEAFF
J: TRBJ1-5; V: TRBV12-3/TRBV12-4; D: -; size: many; DNA: TGTGCCAGCAGTGAAGGGAGTCAGCCCCAGCATTTT; CDR3: CASSEGSQPQHF
J: TRBJ1-4; V: TRBV11-2; D: -; size: many; DNA: TGTGCCAGCCGCCAACAGTCCTTGATACCCGAAAAACTGTTTTTT; CDR3: CASRQQSLIPEKLFF
J: TRBJ2-1; V: TRBV2; D: -; size: many; DNA: TGTGCCAGCAGTGAAAGTGGTATTCATGAGCAGTTCTTC; CDR3: CASSESGIHEQFF
J: TRBJ1-1; V: TRBV20-1; D: TRBD1; size: many; DNA: TGCAGTGCTAGGGAACAGGGGAGGAACACTGAAGCTTTCTTT; CDR3: CSAREQGRNTEAFF
J: TRBJ2-1; V: TRBV5-4; D: TRBD1; size: -; DNA: TGTGCCAGCAGCTTGCGGACAGGCCCCAATGAGCAGTTCTTC; CDR3: CASSLRTGPNEQFF
J: TRBJ1-6; V: TRBV28; D: -; size: many; DNA: TGTGCCAGTCGGGAGAACGGACCTAATAATTCACCCCTCCACTTT; CDR3: CASRENGPNNSPLHF
J: TRBJ2-7; V: TRBV20-1; D: -; size: many; DNA: TGCAGTGCTAGAGCGGGCTACGAGCAGTACTTC; CDR3: CSARAGYEQYF
J: TRBJ2-1; V: TRBV4-1; D: TRBD2; size: -; DNA: TGCGCCAGCAGCCCGGGGACTAGCGGGGGATTCAATGAGCAGTTCTTC; CDR3: CASSPGTSGGFNEQFF
J: TRBJ2-7; V: TRBV5-6; D: TRBD1; size: many; DNA: TGTGCCAGCAGCTCCTCCGGGACAGGGGACTACGAGCAGTACTTC; CDR3: CASSSSGTGDYEQYF
J: TRBJ2-1; V: TRBV28; D: -; size: many; DNA: TGTGCCAGCACCCTAGGGTATGAGCAGTTCTTC; CDR3: CASTLGYEQFF
J: TRBJ2-7; V: TRBV20-1; D: -; size: -; DNA: TGCAGTGCAGTTAGGGTAGAAGGGGGCTACGAGCAGTACTTC; CDR3: CSAVRVEGGYEQYF
J: TRBJ1-2; V: TRBV2; D: TRBD1; size: many; DNA: TGTGCCAGCAGTGAAGCCCAGGGGGCTAACTATGGCTACACCTTC; CDR3: CASSEAQGANYGYTF
J: TRBJ2-7; V: TRBV6-2/TRBV6-3; D: -; size: many; DNA: TGTGCCAGCAGTGGGACCGAGGGTCTGTACGAGCAGTACTTC; CDR3: CASSGTEGLYEQYF